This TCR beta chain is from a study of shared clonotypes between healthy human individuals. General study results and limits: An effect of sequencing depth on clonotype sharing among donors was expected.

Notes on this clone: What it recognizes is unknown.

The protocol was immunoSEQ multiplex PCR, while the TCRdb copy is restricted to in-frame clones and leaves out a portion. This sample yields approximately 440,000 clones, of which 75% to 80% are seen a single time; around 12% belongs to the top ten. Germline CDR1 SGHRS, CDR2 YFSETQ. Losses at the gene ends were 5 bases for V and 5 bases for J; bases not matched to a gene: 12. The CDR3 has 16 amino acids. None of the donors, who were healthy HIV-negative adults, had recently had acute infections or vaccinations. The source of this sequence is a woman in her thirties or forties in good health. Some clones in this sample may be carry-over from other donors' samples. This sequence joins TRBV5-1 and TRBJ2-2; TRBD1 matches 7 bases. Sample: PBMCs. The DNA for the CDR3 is TGCGCCAGCAGTGGGAGACAGGGCGGTGGAACCGGGGAGCTGTTTTTT. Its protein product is CASSGRQGGGTGELFF.